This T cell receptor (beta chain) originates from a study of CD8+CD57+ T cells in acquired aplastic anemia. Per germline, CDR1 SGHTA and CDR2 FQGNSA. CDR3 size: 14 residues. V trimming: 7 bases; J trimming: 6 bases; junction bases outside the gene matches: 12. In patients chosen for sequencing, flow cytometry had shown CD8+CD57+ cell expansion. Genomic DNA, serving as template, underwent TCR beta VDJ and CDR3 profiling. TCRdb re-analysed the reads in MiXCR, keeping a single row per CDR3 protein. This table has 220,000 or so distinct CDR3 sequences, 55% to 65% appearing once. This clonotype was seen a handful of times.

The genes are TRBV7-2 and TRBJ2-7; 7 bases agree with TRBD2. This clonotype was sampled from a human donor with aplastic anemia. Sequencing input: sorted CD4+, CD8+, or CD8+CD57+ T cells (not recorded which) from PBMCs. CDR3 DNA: TGTGCCAGCACCATTAGCGGGCAGTACGGCGAGCAGTACTTC. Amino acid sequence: CASTISGQYGEQYF.